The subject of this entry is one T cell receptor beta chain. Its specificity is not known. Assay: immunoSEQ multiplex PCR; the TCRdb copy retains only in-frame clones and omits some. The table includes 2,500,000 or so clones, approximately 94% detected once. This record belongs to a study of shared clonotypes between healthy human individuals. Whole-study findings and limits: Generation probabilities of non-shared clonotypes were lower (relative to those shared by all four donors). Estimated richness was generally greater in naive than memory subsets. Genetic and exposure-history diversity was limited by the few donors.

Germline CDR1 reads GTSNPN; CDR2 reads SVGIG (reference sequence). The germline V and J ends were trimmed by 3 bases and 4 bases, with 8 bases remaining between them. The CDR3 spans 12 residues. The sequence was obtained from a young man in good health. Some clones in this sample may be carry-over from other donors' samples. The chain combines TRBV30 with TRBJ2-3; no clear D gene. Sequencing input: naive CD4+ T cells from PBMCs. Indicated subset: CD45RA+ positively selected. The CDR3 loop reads CAWRQVADTQYF. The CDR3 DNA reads TGTGCCTGGAGGCAGGTGGCAGATACGCAGTATTTT.